Following are 29 T cell receptor beta chains from one sample sequenced in a study of early T cells in non-severe SARS-CoV-2 infection. MiXCR was run by TCRdb on the 5' RACE reads, yielding one entry per CDR3 protein. This sample has more than 45,000 distinct CDR3 sequences, with about an eighth found just once. The sample was whole blood. All receptors derive from an adult who was a healthcare worker with PCR-confirmed SARS-CoV-2 infection or an uninfected control (not recorded which).

This clonotype was counted a few times. The chain couples TRBV29-1 to TRBJ2-7; TRBD1 agrees at 8 bases. With 7 bases clipped from V and 5 bases from J, the junction kept 10 bases outside the gene matches. The CDR3 covers 13 residues. In germline, CDR1 is SQVTM, CDR2 ANQGSEA. DNA of the CDR3: TGCAGCGCTCGATTGACAGGGGTCGACGAGCAGTACTTC. Residues: CSARLTGVDEQYF.

This clonotype was found many times. The rearrangement joins TRBV7-6 to TRBJ2-1; TRBD2 is a possible D gene (6 bases). Germline V CDR1 and CDR2: SGHVS, FNYEAQ. V was trimmed by 3 bases and J by 11 bases, leaving 17 bases between them. The CDR3 is made up of 14 amino acids. CDR3 residues: CASSLPSGGWQQFF. The CDR3 DNA follows: TGTGCCAGCAGCTTGCCTAGTGGGGGGTGGCAGCAGTTCTTC.

This clonotype was seen at least ten times. The chain joins TRBV4-1 to TRBJ1-4, with D maybe TRBD1 (6 bases). CDR1 MGHRA and CDR2 YSYEKL come from the germline V gene. This CDR3 is 16 amino acids long. Trimming took off 0 bases at V and 6 bases at J, with 14 bases between the two ends. The CDR3 reads CASSQDWQDRDEKLFF. As DNA, the CDR3 is TGCGCCAGCAGCCAAGATTGGCAGGACAGAGATGAAAAACTGTTTTTT.

V is TRBV6-5 and J is TRBJ2-7; no firm D call. The CDR3 is 15 residues long. The V end was cut by 7 bases, the J end by 1 base, with 17 bases between. Germline V CDR1 and CDR2: MNHEY, SVGAGI. The CDR3 reads CASNPDGPLSYEQYF. For the CDR3, the DNA is TGTGCCAGCAACCCGGACGGACCCCTATCCTACGAGCAGTACTTC.

This clonotype was counted a few times. The chain joins TRBV2 to TRBJ1-3; no clear D. This CDR3 comprises 13 residues. In germline, CDR1 is SNHLY, CDR2 FYNNEI. V lost 6 bases and J lost 4, with 10 bases in between. CDR3 in amino acids: CASRSETGNTIYF. CDR3 coding DNA: TGTGCCAGCAGATCGGAAACCGGAAACACCATATATTTT.

The chain carries TRBV27 and TRBJ2-3; D unclear. Germline V gene data show CDR1 as MNHEY and CDR2 as SMNVEV (reference sequence). This CDR3 region has 13 residues. V was trimmed by 4 bases and J by 5 bases, leaving 10 bases between them. DNA of the CDR3: TGTGCCAGCAGTTCACGAGTTAAAGATACGCAGTATTTT. This translates into CASSSRVKDTQYF.

The J gene is TRBJ2-1, the V gene TRBV14; possibly TRBD1 for D (6 bases). Trimming left V 5 bases short and J 2 bases short, with 13 bases between. CDR3 length: 15 residues. In germline, CDR1 is SGHDN, CDR2 FVKESK. The DNA of the CDR3 is TGTGCCAGCAGCGGCTACGACAGGCCCTACAATGAGCAGTTCTTC. It yields the protein CASSGYDRPYNEQFF. Full variable domain (remainder filled in from reference TRBV14 and TRBJ2-1): EAGVTQFPSHSVIEKGQTVTLRCDPISGHDNLYWYRRVMGKEIKFLLHFVKESKQDESGMPNNRFLAERTGGTYSTLKVQPAELEDSGVYFCASSGYDRPYNEQFFGPGTRLTVL.

This chain links TRBV20-1 with TRBJ2-1; TRBD2 matches 9 bases. The germline V gene encodes CDR1 DFQATT and CDR2 SNEGSKA (reference sequence). CDR3 length: 14 amino acids. Unmatched junction bases numbered 3, after V lost 3 bases and J lost 3 bases. CDR3 sequence: CSASEAGGYNEQFF. The CDR3 coding sequence is TGCAGTGCTAGTGAAGCGGGAGGCTACAATGAGCAGTTCTTC.

The sample holds many counts of this clonotype. V gene TRBV28 combines with J gene TRBJ1-3; D is perhaps TRBD1 (5 bases). Between the trimmed V and J ends, which lost 0 bases and 1 base, there was a span of 13 bases. The CDR3 has 17 amino acids. Germline V gene lookup returns CDR1 MDHEN and CDR2 SYDVKM. The CDR3 sequence is CASSLWGVSGSGNTIYF. The CDR3 nucleotides are TGTGCCAGCAGTTTATGGGGGGTCTCTGGGTCTGGAAACACCATATATTTT.

This clonotype has ten or more counts. The chain employs TRBV18 and TRBJ1-5, with a tentative D call TRBD1 (6 bases). Germline CDR1 KGHSH, CDR2 LQKENI. With 2 bases removed from V and 5 bases from J, the gap between germline ends came to 13 bases. This CDR3 spans 15 amino acids. The CDR3 region is CASSPGRGRDQPQHF. CDR3 DNA: TGTGCCAGCTCACCAGGTCGGGGGCGCGATCAGCCCCAGCATTTT. The whole variable domain, filled in from reference TRBV18 and TRBJ1-5, reads NAGVMQNPRHLVRRRGQEARLRCSPMKGHSHVYWYRQLPEEGLKFMVYLQKENIIDESGMPKERFSAEFPKEGPSILRIQQVVRGDSAAYFCASSPGRGRDQPQHFGDGTRLSIL.

This clonotype was found a few times. The chain combines TRBV7-7 with TRBJ2-2; D gene ambiguous. The germline V and J ends were trimmed by 1 base and 5 bases, with 11 bases remaining between them. The CDR3 consists of 15 residues. Germline CDR1 is SSHAT and CDR2 is FNYEAQ (reference sequence). This CDR3 reads CASSLGGPGTGELFF. DNA of the CDR3: TGTGCCAGCAGCTTAGGCGGCCCTGGGACCGGGGAGCTGTTTTTT.

This clonotype was recorded a few times. V gene TRBV6-6 combines with J gene TRBJ2-1; 7 bases map to TRBD2. Germline trimming cut 2 bases from V and 5 bases from J; bases unmatched to any gene: 12. Germline V lookup: CDR1 MNHNY, CDR2 SVGAGI (reference sequence). The CDR3 is 17 residues long. The CDR3 here is CASSYPLRAGDNNEQFF. CDR3 coding DNA: TGTGCCAGCAGTTACCCGCTTCGGGCGGGAGATAACAATGAGCAGTTCTTC.

This clonotype was seen at least ten times. The chain combines TRBV5-1 with TRBJ2-5; D could derive from TRBD1 or TRBD2 (5 bases each). The CDR3 consists of 16 residues. Germline V lookup: CDR1 SGHRS, CDR2 YFSETQ. V was cut by 4 bases and J by 5 bases, with 21 bases left in between. The CDR3 DNA reads as TGCGCCAGCAGCCTCCCCGTGGGGACGCAGTGGGAGACCCAGTACTTC. Translated: CASSLPVGTQWETQYF.

There are a few counts of this clonotype. The chain links TRBV18 to TRBJ2-4; 8 bases align to TRBD2. Germline V gene sequence: CDR1 KGHSH, CDR2 LQKENI. Losses at the gene ends were 2 bases for V and 6 bases for J; bases not matched to a gene: 0. The CDR3 length is 13 residues. This CDR3 reads CASSPSGRNIQYF. CDR3 DNA: TGTGCCAGCTCACCAAGCGGGAGAAACATTCAGTACTTC.

The chain has TRBV7-9 and TRBJ2-1; 9 positions match TRBD2. V trimming: 2 bases; J trimming: 5 bases; junction bases outside the gene matches: 4. Germline V CDR1 and CDR2: SEHNR, FQNEAQ (reference sequence). The CDR3 is 15 amino acids. In DNA, the CDR3 is TGTGCCAGCAGCTTACGGAGCGGGAGGAACAATGAGCAGTTCTTC. Translating it yields CASSLRSGRNNEQFF. Variable domain in full (rest from reference TRBV7-9 and TRBJ2-1): DTGVSQNPRHKITKRGQNVTFRCDPISEHNRLYWYRQTLGQGPEFLTYFQNEAQLEKSRLLSDRFSAERPKGSFSTLEIQRTEQGDSAMYLCASSLRSGRNNEQFFGPGTRLTVL.

This clonotype was picked up a small number of times. The chain is built from TRBV29-1 and TRBJ1-2; D is possibly TRBD1 (6 bases). CDR3 length: 11 amino acids. From germline, CDR1 is SQVTM and CDR2 ANQGSEA. The CDR3 DNA reads TGCGGAGGGGACACAAACTATGGCTACACCTTC. It specifies CGGDTNYGYTF.

This clonotype was recorded many times. The chain couples TRBV28 to TRBJ1-5; TRBD1 matches 11 bases. Losses at the gene ends were 8 bases for V and 7 bases for J; bases not matched to a gene: 4. The CDR3 is made up of 13 amino acids. The germline CDR1 and CDR2 sequences are MDHEN and SYDVKM. The DNA for the CDR3 is TGTGCCAGCGGGACAGGGGGAGGGCAGCCCCAGCATTTT. This gives the protein CASGTGGGQPQHF.

This clonotype was seen a handful of times. CDR3 protein: CASSPWTSGAAEQYF. The CDR3 DNA reads as TGTGCCAGCAGTCCCTGGACTAGCGGGGCAGCCGAGCAGTACTTC. The chain uses TRBV2 and TRBJ2-7; TRBD2 matches 12 bases. With 5 bases clipped from V and 6 bases from J, the junction kept 8 bases outside the gene matches. The CDR3 has 15 residues. Germline loops: CDR1 SNHLY, CDR2 FYNNEI.

Only a few counts were recorded for this clonotype. The rearrangement joins TRBV20-1 to TRBJ2-3, with D possibly being TRBD1 or TRBD2 (5 bases each). The CDR3 covers 15 residues. Germline CDR1 is DFQATT and CDR2 is SNEGSKA (reference sequence). V lost 5 bases to trimming and J lost 4 bases, with 19 bases between them. The CDR3 spells CSARIDRGSPDTQYF. CDR3 nucleotides: TGCAGTGCTCGTATTGACAGAGGGAGTCCAGATACGCAGTATTTT.

This clonotype was seen at least ten times. In DNA form, the CDR3 reads TGCAGTGCTAGACGAACACAGGGGAGTACCTACGAGCAGTACTTC. This gives the protein CSARRTQGSTYEQYF. The genes are TRBV20-1 and TRBJ2-7; TRBD1 aligns across 7 bases. V lost 2 bases, J lost 2 bases, and 9 bases stayed unmatched. Germline values: CDR1 DFQATT, CDR2 SNEGSKA (reference sequence). The CDR3 is 15 amino acids.

V gene TRBV5-4 combines with J gene TRBJ1-1; 7 bases align to TRBD1. The V gene end was trimmed by 6 bases and the J gene end by 0 bases; junction bases not matched to a gene: 5. The CDR3 contains 14 residues. From germline, CDR1 is SGHNT and CDR2 YYREEE (reference sequence). The CDR3 spells CASTRTGVNTEAFF. The CDR3 bases are TGTGCCAGCACCCGGACAGGAGTGAACACTGAAGCTTTCTTT.

The DNA of the CDR3 is TGTGCCAGCAGCTATGTGTACGAGCAGTACTTC. It codes for CASSYVYEQYF. The V gene is TRBV5-8, the J gene TRBJ2-7; no clear D. Germline loops: CDR1 SGHTS, CDR2 YDEGEE. Trimming stripped 3 bases from V and 4 bases from J, with 5 bases between. CDR3 length: 11 amino acids.

This clonotype was recorded at least ten times. The rearrangement joins TRBV15 to TRBJ1-5, with D hard to call. Trimming took 1 base from V and 3 from J, leaving 7 bases between them. Germline V CDR1 and CDR2: LNHNV, YYDKDF (reference sequence). CDR3 length equals 14 residues. This CDR3 reads CATSRGSSNQPQHF. Here the CDR3 DNA reads TGTGCCACCAGCAGAGGCAGTTCCAATCAGCCCCAGCATTTT.

This clonotype occurred a few times. CDR3 in amino acids: CASTQGTGTYEQYF. As DNA, the CDR3 is TGTGCCAGCACTCAGGGGACAGGGACTTACGAGCAGTACTTC. The rearrangement links TRBV28 to TRBJ2-7, with 9 bases identical to TRBD1. CDR1 and CDR2 (germline): MDHEN, SYDVKM. V lost 7 bases to trimming and J lost 4 bases; unmatched junction nucleotides: 8. The CDR3 is made up of 14 amino acids.

There are many counts of this clonotype. The V gene is TRBV7-2, the J gene TRBJ2-2, with D maybe TRBD1 (6 bases). Trimming took off 1 base at V and 4 bases at J, with 10 bases between the two ends. This CDR3 comprises 15 residues. Germline values: CDR1 SGHTA, CDR2 FQGNSA. The CDR3 nucleotides read TGTGCCAGCAGCTTAGTGGACAGCTCCACCGGGGAGCTGTTTTTT. Its translation is CASSLVDSSTGELFF.

Only a few counts were recorded for this clonotype. The V and J genes are TRBV28 and TRBJ2-7; TRBD2 aligns across 9 bases. The CDR3 length is 14 residues. The V and J ends lost 5 bases and 2 bases, in that order; junction bases with no gene match: 4. The germline CDR1 and CDR2 sequences are MDHEN and SYDVKM. The CDR3 here is CASSPLAGTYEQYF. The DNA of the CDR3 is TGTGCCAGCAGTCCCCTAGCGGGGACCTACGAGCAGTACTTC.

Remarks on this clonotype: The junction departs from germline at one end; a sequencing error may be responsible. V gene TRBV5-1 combines with J gene TRBJ2-2; TRBD2 aligns across 10 bases. Germline CDR1 is SGHRS and CDR2 is YFSETQ. The CDR3 is 15 amino acids. The CDR3 coding sequence is TGCGCCGGCAGCTTGGGACTAGCGTACACCGGGGAGCTGTTTTTT. It yields the protein CAGSLGLAYTGELFF.

In its sample, this clonotype was seen a few times. Mismatch with germline at one junction end may stem from a read error. V and J are TRBV15 and TRBJ1-3; D gene unclear. Looked up from germline, CDR1 is LNHNV and CDR2 is YYDKDF (reference sequence). The CDR3 consists of 14 residues. CDR3 coding DNA: TGTGTCACCAGCCCTTCCAGCTCTGGAAACACCATATATTTT. This gives the protein CVTSPSSSGNTIYF.

This clonotype was observed a handful of times. CDR3 nucleotide sequence: TGTGCCAGCACGAGTAGCACCGGGGAGCTGTTTTTT. This sequence encodes CASTSSTGELFF. V gene TRBV6-1 combines with J gene TRBJ2-2; D is undetermined. There are 12 residues in the CDR3. CDR1 is MNHNS, CDR2 SASEGT, per germline. V was pared by 7 bases and J by 4 bases, with 7 bases between.